The T cell receptor (beta chain) described here comes from a study of shared clonotypes between healthy human individuals. Turning to the study itself: Each donor had three CD4 naive, three CD4 memory, two CD8 naive and one CD8 memory plate.

CDR1 is SGHDT and CDR2 is YYEEEE in the germline V gene. V gave up 6 bases and J gave up 5 bases, with 17 bases separating them. CDR3 length: 14 residues. This clone was found many times. Clones were read by immunoSEQ multiplex PCR, and TCRdb kept only the in-frame ones, dropping some. The data contain about a million clones, about 74% of them seen just once; the ten biggest clones take up about 1.5%. V is TRBV5-6 and J is TRBJ2-5, with D maybe TRBD1 (6 bases). The TCR sequence derives from a man aged 18 to 35 in good health. Sample: memory CD4+ T cells sorted from blood. Subset specified: CD45RA-negative fraction. The CDR3 protein is CASTETGFWETQYF. DNA of the CDR3: TGTGCCAGCACCGAAACAGGGTTTTGGGAGACCCAGTACTTC.